The next 14 T cell receptor beta chains were all read from a single sample in a study of blood T cell repertoires in COVID-19. Some clones are missing from TCRdb's copy, which holds only in-frame ones; the method was immunoSEQ multiplex PCR. The table shows fewer than 250,000 clones, with approximately 84% occurring only once. Sequencing was carried out using PBMCs or T cells enriched from blood (not recorded which). The origin of the receptors is a woman under 40 who had recovered from COVID-19.

This clone was seen just once. CDR3: CASSPQGAEDTQYF. The CDR3 coding sequence is TGTGCCAGCAGCCCTCAGGGGGCAGAAGATACGCAGTATTTT. J is TRBJ2-3 and V is TRBV7-6; 8 nucleotides align to TRBD1. The V gene's germline CDR1 is SGHVS and CDR2 FNYEAQ. The V segment lost 5 bases and the J segment 5 bases; nucleotides outside the gene matches: 6. The CDR3 extends over 14 amino acids.

This chain uses TRBV30 with TRBJ2-7; tentatively, D is TRBD1 (6 bases). Germline V lookup: CDR1 GTSNPN, CDR2 SVGIG (reference sequence). CDR3 size: 13 residues. Between the trimmed V and J ends, which lost 0 bases and 5 bases, there was a span of 11 bases. CDR3 protein: CAWSVQGSNEQYF. The CDR3 DNA is TGTGCCTGGAGTGTACAGGGATCCAACGAGCAGTACTTC.

The rearrangement uses TRBV7-2 and TRBJ2-1, with 12 bases fitting TRBD2. V shed 1 base, J shed 8 bases, and the junction held 15 bases outside the gene matches. Germline CDR1 and CDR2: SGHTA and FQGNSA. This CDR3 is 19 amino acids long. CDR3 protein: CASSLGTSGNGLKRDEQFF. The DNA of the CDR3 is TGTGCCAGCAGCTTAGGGACTAGCGGGAACGGGCTAAAGAGGGATGAGCAGTTCTTC. The whole variable domain, remainder taken from reference TRBV7-2 and TRBJ2-1, is GAGVSQSPSNKVTEKGKDVELRCDPISGHTALYWYRQSLGQGLEFLIYFQGNSAPDKSGLPSDRFSAERTGGSVSTLTIQRTQQEDSAVYLCASSLGTSGNGLKRDEQFFGPGTRLTVL.

This clone showed up just a few times. The chain recombines TRBV4-1 with TRBJ1-1; TRBD1 agrees at 7 bases. V lost 0 bases and J lost 6; bases outside the gene matches: 7. CDR3 length: 15 residues. Germline-derived CDR1 and CDR2 are MGHRA and YSYEKL. Written as DNA, the CDR3 is TGCGCCAGCAGCCAAGAAGAGACAGGGTTCGCTGAAGCTTTCTTT. Encoded protein: CASSQEETGFAEAFF.

CDR3 protein: CASSPGQTSNQPQHF. The CDR3 DNA sequence: TGTGCCAGCAGCCCCGGACAGACTAGCAATCAGCCCCAGCATTTT. The chain combines TRBV5-5 with TRBJ1-5, with D maybe TRBD1 (6 bases). This CDR3 has 15 residues. V was trimmed by 4 bases and J by 0 bases, leaving 11 bases between them. From germline, CDR1 is SGHKS and CDR2 YYEKEE (reference sequence). The whole variable domain, filled in from reference TRBV5-5 and TRBJ1-5, reads DAGVTQSPTHLIKTRGQQVTLRCSPISGHKSVSWYQQVLGQGPQFIFQYYEKEERGRGNFPDRFSARQFPNYSSELNVNALLLGDSALYLCASSPGQTSNQPQHFGDGTRLSIL.

The gene calls are TRBV6-2 or TRBV6-3 and TRBJ2-4; TRBD2 matches at 13 bases. The CDR3 loop spans 20 amino acids. Germline CDR1 and CDR2: MNHEY and SVGEGT. Germline trimming cut 2 bases from V and 6 bases from J; bases unmatched to any gene: 16. The DNA of the CDR3 is TGTGCCAGCAGTTACAATTTAAGGACTAGCGGGGGAAGTGACGGAAACATTCAGTACTTC. It codes for CASSYNLRTSGGSDGNIQYF.

This rearrangement joins TRBV27 to TRBJ1-5; a weak D match, TRBD1 (5 bases). CDR3 length: 14 residues. Trimming cost V 4 bases and J 3 bases, with 10 bases left between them. Germline V CDR1 and CDR2: MNHEY, SMNVEV (reference sequence). The CDR3 region is CASSSDTFNQPQHF. CDR3 DNA sequence: TGTGCCAGCAGTTCGGACACGTTCAATCAGCCCCAGCATTTT.

V usage is TRBV19 and J usage is TRBJ1-2; D unresolved. Trimming left V 3 bases short and J 5 bases short, with 10 bases between. Looked up from germline, CDR1 is LNHDA and CDR2 is SQIVND (reference sequence). The CDR3 covers 13 residues. CDR3 protein: CASSMSSLYGYTF. In DNA, the CDR3 is TGTGCCAGTAGTATGAGCTCATTGTATGGCTACACCTTC.

The CDR3 DNA reads TGTGCCAGTAGAACGAGACAGGGACTGAGCAATCAGCCCCAGCATTTT. Translating it yields CASRTRQGLSNQPQHF. The chain combines TRBV19 with TRBJ1-5, with 7 positions matching TRBD1. The germline V gene encodes CDR1 LNHDA and CDR2 SQIVND (reference sequence). Losses at the gene ends were 6 bases for V and 1 base for J; bases not matched to a gene: 9. The CDR3 has 16 residues.

The CDR3 coding sequence is TGTGCCTGGAGTGCGGACAGGCCCGCGGGGGAGCAGTTCTTC. It specifies CAWSADRPAGEQFF. This chain joins TRBV30 and TRBJ2-1; TRBD1 is a possible D gene (7 bases). Per germline, CDR1 GTSNPN and CDR2 SVGIG (reference sequence). The CDR3 contains 14 residues. V dropped 1 base and J dropped 10 bases, with 17 bases sitting between them. Filled out from reference TRBV30 and TRBJ2-1, the complete variable domain reads SQTIHQWPATLVQPVGSPLSLECTVEGTSNPNLYWYRQAAGRGLQLLFYSVGIGQISSEVPQNLSASRPQDRQFILSSKKLLLSDSGFYLCAWSADRPAGEQFFGPGTRLTVL.

This CDR3 is CASSDQGSYYEQYF. The CDR3 DNA follows: TGTGCCAGCAGTGACCAGGGATCATACTACGAGCAGTACTTC. J is TRBJ2-7 and V is TRBV2; the D gene is possibly TRBD1 (5 bases). V shed 3 bases and J shed 3 bases, with 12 bases lying between them. This CDR3 has 14 residues. CDR1 and CDR2 from the germline V gene are SNHLY and FYNNEI.

This clone was picked up a small number of times. This rearrangement joins TRBV7-9 to TRBJ2-5, with D perhaps TRBD2 (5 bases). Germline-derived CDR1 and CDR2 are SEHNR and FQNEAQ (reference sequence). The ends were cut back, 5 bases at V and 4 bases at J, with 17 bases in the middle. The CDR3 has 15 residues. The CDR3 bases are TGTGCCAGCAGCCCCAAGGTGAGGGTGGGAGAGACCCAGTACTTC. Protein sequence: CASSPKVRVGETQYF.

This clone was seen once. This chain links TRBV19 with TRBJ2-3; 10 bases agree with TRBD1. Germline trimming cut 5 bases from V and 4 bases from J; bases unmatched to any gene: 6. This CDR3 has 15 residues. Per the germline V gene, CDR1 is LNHDA and CDR2 is SQIVND (reference sequence). CDR3 DNA sequence: TGTGCCAGTAGTGGGGGGACAGGGGTTGCAGATACGCAGTATTTT. Amino acids: CASSGGTGVADTQYF.

This clone has only a few counts. The genes are TRBV6-5 and TRBJ1-5, with 10 bases matching TRBD1. V trimming: 8 bases; J trimming: 6 bases; junction bases outside the gene matches: 7. CDR3 length: 14 residues. CDR1 is MNHEY, CDR2 SVGAGI, per germline. This CDR3 reads CASADGTGVQPQHF. CDR3 nucleotides: TGTGCCAGCGCTGACGGGACAGGGGTTCAGCCCCAGCATTTT.